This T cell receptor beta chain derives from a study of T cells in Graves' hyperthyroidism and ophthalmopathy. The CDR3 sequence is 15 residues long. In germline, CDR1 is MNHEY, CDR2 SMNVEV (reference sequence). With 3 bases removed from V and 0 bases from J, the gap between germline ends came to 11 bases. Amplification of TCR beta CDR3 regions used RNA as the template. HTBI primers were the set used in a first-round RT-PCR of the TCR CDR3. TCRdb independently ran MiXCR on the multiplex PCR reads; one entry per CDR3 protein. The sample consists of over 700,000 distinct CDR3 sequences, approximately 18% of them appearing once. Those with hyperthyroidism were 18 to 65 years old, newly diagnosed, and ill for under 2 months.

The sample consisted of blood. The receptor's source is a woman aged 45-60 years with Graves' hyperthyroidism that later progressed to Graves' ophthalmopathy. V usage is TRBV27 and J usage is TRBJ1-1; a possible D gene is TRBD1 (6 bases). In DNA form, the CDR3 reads TGTGCCAGCAGTTTCTTAGGGGGGATGAACACTGAAGCTTTCTTT. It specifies CASSFLGGMNTEAFF.